The clone carrying this T cell receptor beta chain has just one count. The CDR3 totals 14 residues. V lost 1 base to trimming and J lost 6 bases; unmatched junction nucleotides: 3. Germline CDR1 GTSNPN, CDR2 SVGIG (reference sequence). Profiling relied on immunoSEQ multiplex PCR, and the TCRdb table lists in-frame clones only, not all of them. This repertoire shows about 260,000 clones, 87% found once; its top ten account for about 2.2%. This entry belongs to a study of blood T cell repertoires in COVID-19. Sequenced input: peripheral blood. The clonotype comes from a woman aged 50 to 60 who had recovered from COVID-19. The V gene is TRBV30, the J gene TRBJ2-1; TRBD2 agrees at 10 bases. The CDR3: CAWSGLAGANEQFF. In DNA, the CDR3 is TGTGCCTGGAGTGGGCTAGCGGGAGCCAATGAGCAGTTCTTC.